What follows are 17 T cell receptor beta chains derived from one specimen sequenced in a study of neurological immune-mediated disorders. Each CDR3 protein gets one entry after TCRdb re-called the 5' RACE reads with MiXCR. The table includes some 28,000 distinct CDR3 sequences, 20% to 25% detected once. Sequencing was performed on CD4+ T cells from blood. The receptor set was obtained from a man aged 50-59 years with HTLV-1-associated myelopathy (HAM/TSP).

This clonotype was observed at least ten times. The chain employs TRBV5-1 and TRBJ1-2; 7 positions agree with TRBD1. From germline, CDR1 is SGHRS and CDR2 YFSETQ. V was pared by 2 bases and J by 2 bases, with 3 bases of the junction left unmatched. The CDR3 consists of 14 residues. The CDR3 sequence is CASSFGDRNYGYTF. CDR3 bases: TGCGCCAGCAGCTTCGGGGACAGAAACTATGGCTACACCTTC. Complete variable domain (other parts from reference TRBV5-1 and TRBJ1-2): KAGVTQTPRYLIKTRGQQVTLSCSPISGHRSVSWYQQTPGQGLQFLFEYFSETQRNKGNFPGRFSGRQFSNSRSEMNVSTLELGDSALYLCASSFGDRNYGYTFGSGTRLTVV.

The CDR3 reads CASTLERGAHYNEQFF. Written as DNA, the CDR3 is TGTGCCAGCACCCTTGAGCGGGGGGCCCACTACAATGAGCAGTTCTTC. V usage is TRBV5-8 and J usage is TRBJ2-1, with TRBD2 identical over 9 bases. The germline V gene encodes CDR1 SGHTS and CDR2 YDEGEE. This CDR3 is built from 16 residues. With V trimmed by 6 bases and J by 3 bases, 10 bases remained unmatched.

This clonotype showed up many times. The V and J genes are TRBV9 and TRBJ2-7; maybe TRBD1 (5 bases). V lost 4 bases and J lost 3, with 20 bases in between. Per germline, CDR1 SGDLS and CDR2 YYNGEE. CDR3 length: 16 amino acids. CDR3 DNA sequence: TGTGCCAGCAGCCCCCAGTCCCGGATGGGGCTCTACGAGCAGTACTTC. Translation: CASSPQSRMGLYEQYF.

This clonotype was counted ten times or more. V usage is TRBV12-3 or TRBV12-4 and J usage is TRBJ1-1; 9 bases fit TRBD1. J lost 6 bases, V lost 7 bases, and 9 bases had no gene match. The CDR3 totals 14 residues. In nucleotides, the CDR3 is TGTGCCAGCAAGCAAGGACAGGGGACGGCTGAAGCTTTCTTT. Protein sequence: CASKQGQGTAEAFF.

In this sample, this clonotype turned up a few times. A much larger clone lies one base from this, so it may be a read error. The rearrangement links TRBV19 to TRBJ2-3; D gene uncertain. This CDR3 spans 13 amino acids. Germline CDR1 reads LNHDA; CDR2 reads SQIVND (reference sequence). The CDR3 loop is CVTSRPSTDTQYF. The CDR3 region has the DNA TGTGTCACCTCTAGACCTAGCACAGATACGCAGTATTTT.

This clonotype has a count of ten or more. V gene TRBV29-1 combines with J gene TRBJ2-5; 9 positions agree with TRBD2. Germline values: CDR1 SQVTM, CDR2 ANQGSEA. The ends lost 5 bases at V and 5 bases at J; junction bases unmatched: 6. This CDR3 is 13 amino acids long. The chain's CDR3 is CSVRAGGRETQYF. CDR3 DNA: TGCAGCGTTCGGGCGGGAGGGCGTGAGACCCAGTACTTC.

This clonotype occurred many times. This chain links TRBV29-1 with TRBJ2-7; D remains ambiguous. Deletions cut 3 bases from V and 5 bases from J, with 11 bases between. The CDR3 runs to 12 residues. Germline V gene lookup returns CDR1 SQVTM and CDR2 ANQGSEA. CDR3 region: CSVEDTPDEQYF. The CDR3 DNA reads TGCAGCGTTGAGGATACTCCGGACGAGCAGTACTTC.

The genes are TRBV6-5 and TRBJ1-3, with unresolved D. Trimming stripped 4 bases from V and 4 bases from J, with 14 bases between. Germline lookup yields CDR1 MNHEY and CDR2 SVGAGI. The CDR3 runs to 15 residues. CDR3 in amino acids: CASSSTSLGGNTIYF. In DNA form, the CDR3 reads TGTGCCAGCAGTTCCACTTCCCTGGGAGGAAACACCATATATTTT.

This chain connects TRBV10-3 to TRBJ1-1; D remains ambiguous. Per the germline V gene, CDR1 is ENHRY and CDR2 is SYGVKD. This CDR3 region has 14 residues. V was pared by 2 bases and J by 5 bases, with 12 bases between. Here the CDR3 reads CAISEPVPSTEAFF. CDR3 nucleotide sequence: TGTGCCATCAGTGAGCCGGTACCTTCAACTGAAGCTTTCTTT.

V and J are TRBV5-1 and TRBJ2-7; 9 positions match TRBD2. Looked up from germline, CDR1 is SGHRS and CDR2 is YFSETQ. V lost 0 bases and J lost 3; bases outside the gene matches: 7. The CDR3 covers 16 residues. CDR3 region: CASSLGSSGGLYEQYF. In DNA, the CDR3 is TGCGCCAGCAGCTTGGGGAGTAGCGGGGGACTCTACGAGCAGTACTTC.

This clonotype came up many times. The CDR3 sequence: CSARVLTSVHNEQFF. The CDR3 nucleotides read TGCAGTGCTAGAGTTCTAACTAGCGTCCACAATGAGCAGTTCTTC. V is TRBV20-1 and J is TRBJ2-1, with 7 bases that match TRBD2. The CDR3 totals 15 residues. Germline lookup yields CDR1 DFQATT and CDR2 SNEGSKA (reference sequence). V gave up 1 base and J gave up 5 bases; unmatched junction bases: 8.

This clonotype was recorded many times. The V call is TRBV20-1, the J call TRBJ1-4; tentatively, D is TRBD1 (6 bases). CDR1 is DFQATT, CDR2 SNEGSKA, per germline (reference sequence). With 4 bases removed from V and 3 bases from J, the gap between germline ends came to 15 bases. The CDR3 has 15 amino acids. The CDR3: CSATDSWRSNEKLFF. The DNA of the CDR3 is TGCAGTGCTACGGACAGCTGGCGTTCTAATGAAAAACTGTTTTTT.

This clonotype was observed many times. The chain couples TRBV5-1 to TRBJ2-1; D unresolved. This CDR3 is built from 16 residues. Germline CDR1 is SGHRS and CDR2 is YFSETQ. V lost 2 bases and J 4 bases, leaving 16 bases between the germline ends. The CDR3 DNA sequence: TGCGCCAGCAGCTTTCGAAATACAGTCCCTTACAATGAGCAGTTCTTC. Translation gives CASSFRNTVPYNEQFF. The entire variable domain, with the rest obtained from reference TRBV5-1 and TRBJ2-1, is as follows: KAGVTQTPRYLIKTRGQQVTLSCSPISGHRSVSWYQQTPGQGLQFLFEYFSETQRNKGNFPGRFSGRQFSNSRSEMNVSTLELGDSALYLCASSFRNTVPYNEQFFGPGTRLTVL.

The rearrangement joins TRBV9 to TRBJ2-2; D remains unclear. The germline V gene has CDR1 SGDLS and CDR2 YYNGEE. The CDR3 covers 15 residues. With 1 base removed from V and 5 bases from J, the gap between germline ends came to 12 bases. CDR3 sequence: CASSVRASWTGELFF. The CDR3 coding sequence is TGTGCCAGCAGCGTAAGGGCTAGTTGGACCGGGGAGCTGTTTTTT. The entire variable domain, with the rest obtained from reference TRBV9 and TRBJ2-2, is as follows: DSGVTQTPKHLITATGQRVTLRCSPRSGDLSVYWYQQSLDQGLQFLIQYYNGEERAKGNILERFSAQQFPDLHSELNLSSLELGDSALYFCASSVRASWTGELFFGEGSRLTVL.

This clonotype was counted once. CDR3 sequence: CSAAVISDRSPINYGYTF. The CDR3 DNA reads TGCAGTGCCGCGGTAATTTCGGACAGGTCTCCAATTAACTATGGCTACACCTTC. The rearrangement uses TRBV20-1 and TRBJ1-2; TRBD1 matches 7 bases. The ends lost 6 bases at V and 1 base at J; junction bases unmatched: 20. The germline V gene encodes CDR1 DFQATT and CDR2 SNEGSKA (reference sequence). This CDR3 spans 18 amino acids.

This clonotype was observed many times. This sequence joins TRBV12-3 or TRBV12-4 and TRBJ2-6, with D tentatively TRBD1 (6 bases). The CDR3 consists of 15 residues. V dropped 3 bases and J dropped 2 bases, with 8 bases sitting between them. CDR3 in amino acids: CASSFRQAGANVLTF. DNA of the CDR3: TGTGCCAGCAGTTTTAGACAGGCTGGGGCCAACGTCCTGACTTTC.

This clonotype occurred many times. The chain links TRBV20-1 to TRBJ2-2; D uncertain. This CDR3 has 13 residues. Trimming took 4 bases from V and 4 from J, leaving 10 bases between them. In germline, CDR1 is DFQATT, CDR2 SNEGSKA (reference sequence). CDR3 coding DNA: TGCAGTGCTACCCGACTTGGCACCGGGGAGCTGTTTTTT. This sequence encodes CSATRLGTGELFF.